This T cell receptor beta chain was captured in a study of T cells in Graves' hyperthyroidism and ophthalmopathy. Overall study results and limits: Clonotypes that were expanded in thyroid above 0.001 mostly appeared in blood too.

Exclusion followed for patients with uncontrolled infection, other autoimmune disease, pregnancy or lactation. The PBMCs had their origin in 10 ml of fresh peripheral blood. This clonotype occurred many times. Antigen: not known. The source material, RNA transcripts, was used to amplify TCR beta CDR3 regions. When the TCR CDR3 underwent first-round RT-PCR, the HTBI primer set was used. TCRdb re-called the multiplex PCR reads with MiXCR, one entry per CDR3 protein. The sample holds 350,000 or so distinct CDR3 sequences, over 15% seen once. The V end lost 4 bases, the J end lost 5 bases, and 18 bases lay between the germline ends. This CDR3 contains 15 residues. Germline CDR1 reads SGHRS; CDR2 reads YFSETQ.

The TCR was taken from a woman aged 40 to 49 with Graves' ophthalmopathy. The sequencing sample was made of blood. The rearrangement links TRBV5-1 to TRBJ2-5; TRBD1 might be the D (6 bases). The CDR3 nucleotides read TGCGCCAGCAGCCTCACAGGGAACGTAGTGGAGACCCAGTACTTC. Its translation: CASSLTGNVVETQYF.